Shown below are 2 T cell receptor beta chains from a single sample sequenced in a study of cytomegalovirus exposure and HLA in healthy donors. Data came from immunoSEQ multiplex PCR; TCRdb stores just in-frame clones and leaves some out. The sample yields about 65,000 clones, 92% seen once. The sample consisted of PBMCs. The receptors were gathered from a woman aged 18-30 years in good health and CMV-seronegative.

The chain couples TRBV13 to TRBJ2-1; D uncertain. Trimming left V 4 bases short and J 8 bases short, with 6 bases between. This CDR3 has 11 residues. Germline V gives CDR1 PRHDT, CDR2 FYEKMQ (reference sequence). CDR3 coding DNA: TGTGCCAGCAGCTCCTCGTATGAGCAGTTCTTC. This sequence encodes CASSSSYEQFF.

This clone was seen a handful of times. The rearrangement joins TRBV4-3 to TRBJ2-1; 7 bases fit TRBD2. This CDR3 comprises 21 residues. Germline V gene sequence: CDR1 LGHNA, CDR2 YSLEER. The V gene end was trimmed by 4 bases and the J gene end by 0 bases; junction bases not matched to a gene: 21. Here the CDR3 reads CASSPEGVAGVGPSSYNEQFF. CDR3 coding DNA: TGCGCCAGCAGCCCGGAAGGGGTGGCGGGAGTGGGCCCGAGCTCCTACAATGAGCAGTTCTTC.